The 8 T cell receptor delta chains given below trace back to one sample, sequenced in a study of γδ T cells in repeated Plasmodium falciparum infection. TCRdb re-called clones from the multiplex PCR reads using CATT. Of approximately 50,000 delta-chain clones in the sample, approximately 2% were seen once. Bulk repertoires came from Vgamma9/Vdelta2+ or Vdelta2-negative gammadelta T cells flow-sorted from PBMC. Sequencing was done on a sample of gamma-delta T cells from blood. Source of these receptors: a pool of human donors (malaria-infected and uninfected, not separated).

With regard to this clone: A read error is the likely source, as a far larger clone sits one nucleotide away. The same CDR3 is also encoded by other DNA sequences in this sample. DNA of the CDR3: TGTGCTCTTGGGGAAGGTTCGTACTTCCTATCGACATACTGGGGGATACGCTGGTACACCGACAAACTCATCTTT. Residues: CALGEGSYFLSTYWGIRWYTDKLIF. The chain combines TRDV1 with TRDJ1, with 13 bases lining up with TRDD3. TCRdb gives no J gene; it was assigned here by matching the DNA to germline. Germline assignment: CDR1 TSWWSYY and CDR2 QGS. The CDR3 length is 25 residues.

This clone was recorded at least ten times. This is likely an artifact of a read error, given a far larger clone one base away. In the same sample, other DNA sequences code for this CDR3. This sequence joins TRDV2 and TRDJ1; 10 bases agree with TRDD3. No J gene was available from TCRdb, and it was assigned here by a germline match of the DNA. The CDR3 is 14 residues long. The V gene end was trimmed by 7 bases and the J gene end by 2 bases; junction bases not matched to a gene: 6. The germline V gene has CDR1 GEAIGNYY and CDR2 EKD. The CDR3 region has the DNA TGTGCCTGCGACCAACTGGGGGATACCGATAAACTCATCTTT. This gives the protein CACDQLGDTDKLIF.

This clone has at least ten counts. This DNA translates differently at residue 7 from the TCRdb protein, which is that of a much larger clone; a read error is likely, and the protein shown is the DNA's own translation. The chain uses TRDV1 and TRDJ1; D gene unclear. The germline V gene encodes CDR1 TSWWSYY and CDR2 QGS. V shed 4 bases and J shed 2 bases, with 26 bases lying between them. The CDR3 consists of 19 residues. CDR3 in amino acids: CALGVTLHVVLKSTDKLIF. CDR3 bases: TGTGCTCTTGGGGTAACTCTCCACGTCGTACTGAAAAGTACCGATAAACTCATCTTT.

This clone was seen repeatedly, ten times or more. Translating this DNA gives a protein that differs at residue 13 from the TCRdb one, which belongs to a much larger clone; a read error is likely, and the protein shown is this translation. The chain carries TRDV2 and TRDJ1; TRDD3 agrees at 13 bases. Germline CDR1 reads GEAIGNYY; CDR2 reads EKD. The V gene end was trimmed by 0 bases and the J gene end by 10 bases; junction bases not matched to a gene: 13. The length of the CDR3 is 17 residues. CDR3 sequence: CACDTVTGGYAPGPLIF. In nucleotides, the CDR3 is TGTGCCTGTGACACCGTGACTGGGGGATACGCGCCCGGTCCACTCATCTTT.

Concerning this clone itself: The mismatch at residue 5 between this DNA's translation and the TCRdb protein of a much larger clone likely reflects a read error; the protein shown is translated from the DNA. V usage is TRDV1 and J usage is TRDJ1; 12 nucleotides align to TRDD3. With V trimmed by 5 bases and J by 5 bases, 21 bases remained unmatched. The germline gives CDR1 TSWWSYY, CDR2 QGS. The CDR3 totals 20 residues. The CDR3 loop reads CALGIGKTPWTGGYRDKLIF. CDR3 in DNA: TGTGCTCTTGGGATAGGGAAGACCCCCTGGACTGGGGGATACCGAGATAAACTCATCTTT.

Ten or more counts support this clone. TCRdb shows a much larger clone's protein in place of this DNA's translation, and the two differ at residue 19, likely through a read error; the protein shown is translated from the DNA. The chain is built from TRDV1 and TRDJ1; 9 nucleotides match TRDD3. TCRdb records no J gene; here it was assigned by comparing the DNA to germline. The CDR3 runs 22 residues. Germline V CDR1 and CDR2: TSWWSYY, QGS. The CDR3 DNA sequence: TGTGCTCTTGGGGAAGCGGCCCTCTATATCTGGGGGATTTCGTTTAACACCGATAGACTCATCTTT. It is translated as CALGEAALYIWGISFNTDRLIF.

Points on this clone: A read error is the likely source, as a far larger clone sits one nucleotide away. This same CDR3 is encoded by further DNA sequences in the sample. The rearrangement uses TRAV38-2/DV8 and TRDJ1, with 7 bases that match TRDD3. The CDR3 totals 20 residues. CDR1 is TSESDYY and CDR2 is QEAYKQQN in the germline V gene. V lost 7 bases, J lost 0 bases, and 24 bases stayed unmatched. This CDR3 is CAYWRISYLGAPGNTDKLIF. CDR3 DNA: TGTGCTTATTGGCGGATCTCCTATCTGGGGGCCCCGGGCAACACCGATAAACTCATCTTT.

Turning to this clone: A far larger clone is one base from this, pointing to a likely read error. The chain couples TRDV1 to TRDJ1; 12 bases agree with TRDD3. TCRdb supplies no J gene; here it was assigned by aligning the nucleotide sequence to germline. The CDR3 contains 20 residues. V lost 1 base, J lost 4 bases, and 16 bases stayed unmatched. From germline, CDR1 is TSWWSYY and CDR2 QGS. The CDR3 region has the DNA TGTGCTCTTGGGGAACAGTTCTTGGGCCCTCTCTGGGGGATACGCGATAAACTCATCTTT. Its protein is CALGEQFLGPLWGIRDKLIF.